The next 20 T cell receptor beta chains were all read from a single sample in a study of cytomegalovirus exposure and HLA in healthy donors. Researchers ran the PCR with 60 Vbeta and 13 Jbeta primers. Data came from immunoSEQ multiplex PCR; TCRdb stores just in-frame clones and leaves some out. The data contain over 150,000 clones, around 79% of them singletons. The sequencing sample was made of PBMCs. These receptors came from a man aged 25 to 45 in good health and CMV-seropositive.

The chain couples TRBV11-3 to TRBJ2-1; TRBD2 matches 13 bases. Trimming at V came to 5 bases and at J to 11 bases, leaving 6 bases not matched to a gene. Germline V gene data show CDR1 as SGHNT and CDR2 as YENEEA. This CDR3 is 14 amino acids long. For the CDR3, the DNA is TGTGCCAGCAGCCTCGGACTAGCGGGAGTTAAGCAGTTCTTC. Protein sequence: CASSLGLAGVKQFF.

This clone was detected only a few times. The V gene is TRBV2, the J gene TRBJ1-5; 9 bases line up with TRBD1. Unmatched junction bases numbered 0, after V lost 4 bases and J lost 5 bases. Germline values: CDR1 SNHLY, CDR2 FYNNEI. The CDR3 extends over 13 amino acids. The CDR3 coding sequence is TGTGCCAGCAGTGGACAGGGGGATCAGCCCCAGCATTTT. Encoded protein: CASSGQGDQPQHF.

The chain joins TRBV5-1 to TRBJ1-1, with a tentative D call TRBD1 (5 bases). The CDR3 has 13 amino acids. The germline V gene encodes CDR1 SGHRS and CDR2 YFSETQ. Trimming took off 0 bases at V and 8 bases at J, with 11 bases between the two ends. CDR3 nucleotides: TGCGCCAGCAGCTTGGCCGGGGGGGGAGAAGCTTTCTTT. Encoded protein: CASSLAGGGEAFF.

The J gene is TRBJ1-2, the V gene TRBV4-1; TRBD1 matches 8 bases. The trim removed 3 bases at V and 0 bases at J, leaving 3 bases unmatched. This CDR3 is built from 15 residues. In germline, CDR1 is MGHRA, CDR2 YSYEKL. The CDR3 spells CASSQMTGANYGYTF. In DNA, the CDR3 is TGCGCCAGCAGCCAGATGACAGGGGCTAACTATGGCTACACCTTC.

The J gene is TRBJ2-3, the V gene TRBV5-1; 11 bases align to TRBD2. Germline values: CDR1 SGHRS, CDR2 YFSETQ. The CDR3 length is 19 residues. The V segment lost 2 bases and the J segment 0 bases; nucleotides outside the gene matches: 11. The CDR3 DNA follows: TGCGCCAGCAGCTTAAAAACCCCAGGGACTAGCGGAAGCACAGATACGCAGTATTTT. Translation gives CASSLKTPGTSGSTDTQYF.

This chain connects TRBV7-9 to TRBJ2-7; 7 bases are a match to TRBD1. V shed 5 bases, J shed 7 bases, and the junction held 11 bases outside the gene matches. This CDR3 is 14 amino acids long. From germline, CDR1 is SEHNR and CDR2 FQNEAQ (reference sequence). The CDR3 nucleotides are TGTGCCAGCAGCCACCGGACAGGCCTAGAGGAGCAGTACTTC. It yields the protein CASSHRTGLEEQYF.

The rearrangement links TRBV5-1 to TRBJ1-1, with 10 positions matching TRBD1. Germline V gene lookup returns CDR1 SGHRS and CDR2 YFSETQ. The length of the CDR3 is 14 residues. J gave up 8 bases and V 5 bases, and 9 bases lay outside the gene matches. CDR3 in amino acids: CASRSGQGIGEAFF. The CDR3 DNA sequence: TGCGCCAGCAGGTCGGGACAGGGGATTGGGGAAGCTTTCTTT.

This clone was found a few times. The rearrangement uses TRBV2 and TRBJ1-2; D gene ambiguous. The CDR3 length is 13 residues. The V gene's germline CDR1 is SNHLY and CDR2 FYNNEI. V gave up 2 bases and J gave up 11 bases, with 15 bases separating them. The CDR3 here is CASSEIRRSEYTF. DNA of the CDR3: TGTGCCAGCAGTGAAATCAGACGGAGCGAATACACCTTC.

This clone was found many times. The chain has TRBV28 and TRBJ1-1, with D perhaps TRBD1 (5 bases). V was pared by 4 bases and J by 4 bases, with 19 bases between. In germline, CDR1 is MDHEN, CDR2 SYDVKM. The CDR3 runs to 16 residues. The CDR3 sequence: CASSSVDSIIGTEAFF. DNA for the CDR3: TGTGCCAGCAGTTCCGTAGACAGCATCATCGGCACTGAAGCTTTCTTT. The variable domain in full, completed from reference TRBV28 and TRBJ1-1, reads DVKVTQSSRYLVKRTGEKVFLECVQDMDHENMFWYRQDPGLGLRLIYFSYDVKMKEKGDIPEGYSVSREKKERFSLILESASTNQTSMYLCASSSVDSIIGTEAFFGQGTRLTVV.

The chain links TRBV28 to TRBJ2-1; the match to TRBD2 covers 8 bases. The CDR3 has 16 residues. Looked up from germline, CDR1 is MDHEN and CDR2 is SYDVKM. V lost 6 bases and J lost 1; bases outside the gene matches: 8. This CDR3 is CASSPPTSGSYNEQFF. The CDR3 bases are TGTGCCAGCAGCCCCCCTACTAGCGGATCCTACAATGAGCAGTTCTTC.

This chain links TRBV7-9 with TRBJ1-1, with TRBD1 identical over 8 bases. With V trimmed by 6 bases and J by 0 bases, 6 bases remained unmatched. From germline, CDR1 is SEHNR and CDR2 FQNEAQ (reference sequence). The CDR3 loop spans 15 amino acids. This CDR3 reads CASSPGTGVNTEAFF. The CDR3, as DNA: TGTGCCAGCAGTCCAGGGACAGGTGTGAACACTGAAGCTTTCTTT.

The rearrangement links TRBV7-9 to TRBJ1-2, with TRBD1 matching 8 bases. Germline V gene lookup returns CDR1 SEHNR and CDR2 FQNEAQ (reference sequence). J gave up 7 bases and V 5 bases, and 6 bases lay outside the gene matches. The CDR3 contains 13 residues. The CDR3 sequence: CASSPPGGAGYTF. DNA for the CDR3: TGTGCCAGCAGCCCCCCAGGGGGCGCTGGCTACACCTTC.

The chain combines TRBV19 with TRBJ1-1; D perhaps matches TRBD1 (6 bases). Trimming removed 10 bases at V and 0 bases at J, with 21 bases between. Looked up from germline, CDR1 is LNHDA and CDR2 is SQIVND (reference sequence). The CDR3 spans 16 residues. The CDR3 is CATKRGRGTMNTEAFF. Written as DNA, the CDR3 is TGTGCCACCAAAAGGGGCAGGGGAACCATGAACACTGAAGCTTTCTTT.

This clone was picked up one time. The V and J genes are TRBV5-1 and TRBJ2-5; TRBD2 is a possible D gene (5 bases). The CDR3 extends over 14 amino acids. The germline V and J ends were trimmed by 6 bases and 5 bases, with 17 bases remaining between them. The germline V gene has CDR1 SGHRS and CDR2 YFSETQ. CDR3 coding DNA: TGCGCCAGCACCCCCGGGATCTTGGGGGAGACCCAGTACTTC. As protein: CASTPGILGETQYF.

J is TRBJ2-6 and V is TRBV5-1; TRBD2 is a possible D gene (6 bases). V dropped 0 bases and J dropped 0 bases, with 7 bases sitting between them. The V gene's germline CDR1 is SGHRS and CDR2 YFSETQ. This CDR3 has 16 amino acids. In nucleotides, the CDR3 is TGCGCCAGCAGCTTGGTCGGGGGCTCTGGGGCCAACGTCCTGACTTTC. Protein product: CASSLVGGSGANVLTF.

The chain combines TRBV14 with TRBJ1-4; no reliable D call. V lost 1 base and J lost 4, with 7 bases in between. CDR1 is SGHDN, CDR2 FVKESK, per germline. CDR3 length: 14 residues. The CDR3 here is CASSQGGLNEKLFF. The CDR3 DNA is TGTGCCAGCAGCCAAGGCGGACTTAATGAAAAACTGTTTTTT.

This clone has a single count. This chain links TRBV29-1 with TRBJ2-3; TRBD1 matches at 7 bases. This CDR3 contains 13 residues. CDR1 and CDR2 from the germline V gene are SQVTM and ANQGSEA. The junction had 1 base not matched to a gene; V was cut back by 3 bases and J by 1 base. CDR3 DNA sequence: TGCAGCGTTGATGGACAGGGCACAGATACGCAGTATTTT. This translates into CSVDGQGTDTQYF.

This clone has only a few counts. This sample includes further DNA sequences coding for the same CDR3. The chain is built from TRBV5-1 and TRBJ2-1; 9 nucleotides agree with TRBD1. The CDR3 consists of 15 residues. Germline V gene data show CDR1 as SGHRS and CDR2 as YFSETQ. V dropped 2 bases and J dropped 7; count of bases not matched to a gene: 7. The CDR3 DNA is TGCGCCAGCAGCTTTGGAGACAGGGGGGGGAATGAGCAGTTCTTC. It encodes CASSFGDRGGNEQFF.

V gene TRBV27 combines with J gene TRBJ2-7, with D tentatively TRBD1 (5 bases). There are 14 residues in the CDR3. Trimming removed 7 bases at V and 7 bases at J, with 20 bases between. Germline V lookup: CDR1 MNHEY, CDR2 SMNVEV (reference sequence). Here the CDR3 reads CASTKGASVGEQYF. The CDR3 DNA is TGTGCCAGCACTAAAGGGGCTTCAGTTGGGGAGCAGTACTTC.

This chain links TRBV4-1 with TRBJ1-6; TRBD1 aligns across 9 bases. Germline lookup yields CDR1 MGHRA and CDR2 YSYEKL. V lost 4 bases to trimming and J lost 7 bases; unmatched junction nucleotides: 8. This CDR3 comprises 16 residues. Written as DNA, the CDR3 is TGCGCCAGCAGCCCTCTCCAGGGACAGGGAAATTCACCCCTCCACTTT. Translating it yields CASSPLQGQGNSPLHF.